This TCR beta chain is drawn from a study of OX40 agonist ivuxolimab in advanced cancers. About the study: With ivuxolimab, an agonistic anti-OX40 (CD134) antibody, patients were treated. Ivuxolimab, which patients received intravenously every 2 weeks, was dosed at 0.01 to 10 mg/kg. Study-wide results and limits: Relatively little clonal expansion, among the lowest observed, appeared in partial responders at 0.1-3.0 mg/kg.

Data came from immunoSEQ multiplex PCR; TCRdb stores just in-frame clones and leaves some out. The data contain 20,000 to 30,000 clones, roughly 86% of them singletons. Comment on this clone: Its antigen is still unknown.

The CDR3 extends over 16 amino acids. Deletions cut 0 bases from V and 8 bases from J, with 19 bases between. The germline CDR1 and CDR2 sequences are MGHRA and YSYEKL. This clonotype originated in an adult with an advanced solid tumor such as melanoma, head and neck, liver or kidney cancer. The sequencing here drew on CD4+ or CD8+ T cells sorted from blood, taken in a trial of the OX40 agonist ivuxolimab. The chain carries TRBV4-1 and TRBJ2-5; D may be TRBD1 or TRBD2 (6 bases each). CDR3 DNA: TGCGCCAGCAGCCAAGATGGAGGAGGGGGGCCCGGAACCCAGTACTTC. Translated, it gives CASSQDGGGGPGTQYF.